The 30 T cell receptor beta chains below come from one sample, sequenced in a study of T-cell memory formation after mild COVID-19. TCRdb used MiXCR to reprocess the 5' RACE reads, holding one entry per CDR3 protein. The sample contains about 560,000 distinct CDR3 sequences, 20% to 25% of which appear only once. Input material: PBMCs or a T cell subset sorted from them (not recorded which). These receptor sequences come from an adult woman who had mild COVID-19 (a few samples of this study predate the infection). Cell type and time point are not known.

This clonotype was seen only a few times. The chain links TRBV6-5 to TRBJ1-6; D remains ambiguous. Per germline, CDR1 MNHEY and CDR2 SVGAGI. The CDR3 loop spans 19 amino acids. V was trimmed by 4 bases and J by 3 bases, leaving 22 bases between them. CDR3 sequence: CASSSSYGRGGYYNSPLHF. The CDR3 region has the DNA TGTGCCAGCAGTTCCTCTTATGGACGCGGTGGGTACTATAATTCACCCCTCCACTTT.

The chain carries TRBV4-2 and TRBJ2-5, with 13 bases that match TRBD2. After removal of 0 bases from V and 4 bases from J, the junction contained 5 bases not matched to a gene. The CDR3 is made up of 17 amino acids. Per the germline V gene, CDR1 is LGHNA and CDR2 is YNFKEQ. The CDR3 DNA reads as TGTGCCAGCAGCCAAGATCATGGGACTAGCGGGGTAGAGACCCAGTACTTC. Residues: CASSQDHGTSGVETQYF.

This clonotype was observed once. This sequence joins TRBV18 and TRBJ2-2; D possibly corresponds to TRBD1 (6 bases). Trimming took 3 bases from V and 1 from J, leaving 9 bases between them. The length of the CDR3 is 15 residues. The V gene's germline CDR1 is KGHSH and CDR2 LQKENI. CDR3 coding DNA: TGTGCCAGCTCACCCAAGGACAGGAACACCGGGGAGCTGTTTTTT. Its protein product is CASSPKDRNTGELFF.

The V and J genes are TRBV12-3 or TRBV12-4 and TRBJ2-3, with 11 bases matching TRBD2. This CDR3 is built from 16 residues. The junction had 7 bases not matched to a gene; V was cut back by 5 bases and J by 3 bases. CDR3 DNA: TGTGCCAGCAGTCACCCGACTAGCGGGATAACAGATACGCAGTATTTT. Translated, it gives CASSHPTSGITDTQYF.

This clonotype was seen more than once but under ten times. The chain links TRBV24-1 to TRBJ2-1; 8 positions match TRBD2. V shed 4 bases and J 0 bases; nucleotides not matched to a gene: 4. The germline CDR1 and CDR2 sequences are KGHDR and SFDVKD. This CDR3 comprises 16 residues. The CDR3 here is CATSDPSGSSYNEQFF. The CDR3 region has the DNA TGTGCCACCAGTGACCCAAGCGGGAGCTCCTACAATGAGCAGTTCTTC.

This rearrangement joins TRBV4-2 to TRBJ2-1; the D is unclear. V was trimmed by 5 bases and J by 6 bases, leaving 11 bases between them. The germline gives CDR1 LGHNA, CDR2 YNFKEQ. CDR3 length: 13 amino acids. The CDR3 loop reads CASSFDSGNEQFF. Written as DNA, the CDR3 is TGTGCCAGCAGCTTTGACTCGGGCAATGAGCAGTTCTTC.

This clonotype was seen more than once but under ten times. V is TRBV2 and J is TRBJ2-7; TRBD1 agrees at 8 bases. CDR1 is SNHLY and CDR2 is FYNNEI in the germline V gene. This CDR3 contains 15 residues. J lost 7 bases, V lost 6 bases, and 14 bases had no gene match. The CDR3 sequence is CASRPSGTGQGEQYF. CDR3 nucleotide sequence: TGTGCCAGCAGACCCAGTGGGACAGGTCAGGGGGAGCAGTACTTC.

This chain joins TRBV20-1 and TRBJ1-2, with D unclear. Trimming left V 1 base short and J 3 bases short, with 18 bases between. Germline V lookup: CDR1 DFQATT, CDR2 SNEGSKA (reference sequence). The CDR3 runs to 16 residues. Here the CDR3 DNA reads TGCAGTGCTAGAGTAGACTTTTTCGGGTCAGACTATGGCTACACCTTC. Encoded protein: CSARVDFFGSDYGYTF.

J is TRBJ1-1 and V is TRBV5-5; 7 bases map to TRBD1. Germline CDR1 reads SGHKS; CDR2 reads YYEKEE (reference sequence). The CDR3 consists of 14 residues. V shed 5 bases and J 5 bases; nucleotides not matched to a gene: 9. CDR3 loop: CASRDGQAGTEAFF. DNA for the CDR3: TGTGCCAGCAGGGATGGACAGGCGGGGACTGAAGCTTTCTTT.

V is TRBV12-3 or TRBV12-4 and J is TRBJ1-1, with TRBD1 matching over 10 bases. The CDR3 sequence is 14 residues long. J lost 5 bases, V lost 6 bases, and 6 bases had no gene match. The CDR3 here is CASRPDRGWTEAFF. The CDR3 DNA sequence: TGTGCCAGCAGACCGGACAGGGGGTGGACTGAAGCTTTCTTT.

This chain uses TRBV5-4 with TRBJ1-3, with a tentative D call TRBD1 (6 bases). V was trimmed by 0 bases and J by 6 bases, leaving 13 bases between them. The germline CDR1 and CDR2 sequences are SGHNT and YYREEE (reference sequence). The CDR3 totals 15 residues. CDR3 residues: CASSLGSPGENTIYF. The CDR3 DNA reads TGTGCCAGCAGCTTGGGCTCTCCAGGGGAAAACACCATATATTTT.

The CDR3 sequence is CATAESSYNEQFF. Written as DNA, the CDR3 is TGTGCCACCGCGGAAAGCTCCTACAATGAGCAGTTCTTC. The chain has TRBV24-1 and TRBJ2-1; D gene uncertain. Trimming left V 9 bases short and J 0 bases short, with 8 bases between. CDR1 is KGHDR and CDR2 is SFDVKD in the germline V gene. This CDR3 has 13 residues.

This chain uses TRBV3-1 with TRBJ2-1, with D possibly matching TRBD2 (6 bases). CDR3 length equals 15 residues. Germline V gene sequence: CDR1 LGHDT, CDR2 YNNKEL (reference sequence). The germline V and J ends were trimmed by 1 base and 6 bases, with 13 bases remaining between them. The CDR3 protein is CASSQGFRGGNEQFF. The CDR3, as DNA: TGTGCCAGCAGCCAAGGTTTCCGGGGAGGCAATGAGCAGTTCTTC.

The chain joins TRBV9 to TRBJ2-1, with D perhaps TRBD2 (5 bases). V gave up 0 bases and J gave up 6 bases, with 10 bases separating them. Germline CDR1 reads SGDLS; CDR2 reads YYNGEE. The CDR3 has 14 amino acids. CDR3 sequence reads: CASSVVPSSNEQFF. The DNA of the CDR3 is TGTGCCAGCAGCGTAGTTCCTAGCAGCAATGAGCAGTTCTTC. Full variable domain (remainder filled in from reference TRBV9 and TRBJ2-1): DSGVTQTPKHLITATGQRVTLRCSPRSGDLSVYWYQQSLDQGLQFLIQYYNGEERAKGNILERFSAQQFPDLHSELNLSSLELGDSALYFCASSVVPSSNEQFFGPGTRLTVL.

Comment on this clonotype: The junction shows a germline mismatch at one end, possibly a read error. This rearrangement joins TRBV5-6 to TRBJ2-7, with TRBD1 identical over 9 bases. CDR3 size: 12 residues. The germline gives CDR1 SGHDT, CDR2 YYEEEE. CDR3 in DNA: TGTGCCAGCAGCTTGGATCTGGGACAGGGTGACTTC. Translating gives CASSLDLGQGDF.

This clonotype was detected only a few times. The chain combines TRBV7-3 with TRBJ2-7; D call uncertain. The CDR3 runs 13 residues. V lost 0 bases and J 7 bases, leaving 10 bases between the germline ends. Germline assignment: CDR1 SGHTA and CDR2 FQGTGA. Here the CDR3 reads CASSLTPALEQYF. CDR3 sequence (DNA): TGTGCCAGCAGCTTAACCCCGGCGTTGGAGCAGTACTTC. The whole variable domain, filled in from reference TRBV7-3 and TRBJ2-7, reads GAGVSQTPSNKVTEKGKYVELRCDPISGHTALYWYRQSLGQGPEFLIYFQGTGAADDSGLPNDRFFAVRPEGSVSTLKIQRTERGDSAVYLCASSLTPALEQYFGPGTRLTVT.

This clonotype appeared a few times. The V and J genes are TRBV20-1 and TRBJ1-1; D unresolved. This CDR3 contains 11 residues. CDR1 and CDR2 from the germline V gene are DFQATT and SNEGSKA (reference sequence). Trimming took 2 bases from V and 6 from J, leaving 7 bases between them. The CDR3 reads CSARSLSEAFF. CDR3 coding DNA: TGCAGTGCTAGAAGTTTGTCTGAAGCTTTCTTT.

The V gene is TRBV24-1, the J gene TRBJ2-1, with a possible D match to TRBD2 (6 bases). The germline gives CDR1 KGHDR, CDR2 SFDVKD. This CDR3 spans 17 amino acids. V was shortened by 1 base and J by 0 bases, with 12 bases between the two germline ends. The CDR3 DNA sequence: TGTGCCACCAGTGATTTTGTTGCCGGGGGCTCCTACAATGAGCAGTTCTTC. Translated: CATSDFVAGGSYNEQFF.

The chain couples TRBV4-2 to TRBJ2-3; D gene unclear. The V end lost 4 bases, the J end lost 0 bases, and 11 bases lay between the germline ends. Germline V lookup: CDR1 LGHNA, CDR2 YNFKEQ. The CDR3 runs 15 residues. Written as DNA, the CDR3 is TGTGCCAGCAGCCGATCCAGGAGTAGCACAGATACGCAGTATTTT. It yields the protein CASSRSRSSTDTQYF.

This clonotype was observed a handful of times. The chain employs TRBV29-1 and TRBJ1-2; no clear D gene. V lost 2 bases to trimming and J lost 7 bases, with 8 bases between them. The germline CDR1 and CDR2 sequences are SQVTM and ANQGSEA. The CDR3 runs 11 residues. The CDR3 bases are TGCAGCGTTGAAACGATAACTGGCTACACCTTC. It specifies CSVETITGYTF.

This clonotype was seen a handful of times. The J gene is TRBJ2-1, the V gene TRBV29-1; D may be TRBD2 (5 bases). CDR1 SQVTM and CDR2 ANQGSEA come from the germline V gene. CDR3 length equals 11 residues. Trimming took off 8 bases at V and 7 bases at J, with 12 bases between the two ends. The DNA of the CDR3 is TGCAGCCTACGGGATGGGAATGAGCAGTTCTTC. Protein sequence: CSLRDGNEQFF.

This clonotype was detected many times. The V and J genes are TRBV18 and TRBJ1-1; D is ambiguous. There are 14 residues in the CDR3. The germline V and J ends were trimmed by 6 bases and 1 base, with 12 bases remaining between them. In germline, CDR1 is KGHSH, CDR2 LQKENI. The CDR3, as DNA: TGTGCCAGCTCCCCTATGGACGGGAACACTGAAGCTTTCTTT. Translating it yields CASSPMDGNTEAFF.

In this sample, this clonotype turned up a few times. This chain connects TRBV12-3 or TRBV12-4 to TRBJ1-2; D is possibly TRBD1 (5 bases). The V end lost 10 bases, the J end lost 3 bases, and 27 bases lay between the germline ends. The CDR3 runs 17 residues. The CDR3 bases are TGTGCCACCTCATTTAGGGGCGCGGGAATACGTGACTATGGCTACACCTTC. Its translation: CATSFRGAGIRDYGYTF.

The DNA of the CDR3 is TGTGCCAGCAGCACCTCGGGAGGGCCGAAGTACGAGCAGTACTTC. As protein: CASSTSGGPKYEQYF. The genes are TRBV5-6 and TRBJ2-7, with 8 bases matching TRBD2. The length of the CDR3 is 15 residues. Losses at the gene ends were 4 bases for V and 4 bases for J; bases not matched to a gene: 10. Germline CDR1 SGHDT, CDR2 YYEEEE.

As DNA, the CDR3 is TGTGCCAGCAGCGCTAACCCGGGAAACTCCTACGAGCAGTACTTC. Protein sequence: CASSANPGNSYEQYF. The gene calls are TRBV13 and TRBJ2-7, with D perhaps TRBD2 (5 bases). The CDR3 extends over 15 amino acids. V gave up 5 bases and J gave up 0 bases, with 14 bases separating them. The germline V gene has CDR1 PRHDT and CDR2 FYEKMQ (reference sequence).

The V call is TRBV6-5, the J call TRBJ1-6; the D gene is possibly TRBD1 (6 bases). CDR1 and CDR2 (germline): MNHEY, SVGAGI. Between the trimmed V and J ends, which lost 6 bases and 8 bases, there was a span of 14 bases. This CDR3 is 14 amino acids long. CDR3 protein: CASRAPRGDSPLHF. The CDR3 DNA follows: TGTGCCAGCAGAGCCCCCAGGGGAGATTCACCCCTCCACTTT.

This clonotype was picked up a small number of times. The chain has TRBV15 and TRBJ2-7; D might be TRBD2 (5 bases). V dropped 0 bases and J dropped 0 bases, with 15 bases sitting between them. This CDR3 is 17 amino acids long. Germline V gene data show CDR1 as LNHNV and CDR2 as YYDKDF (reference sequence). CDR3 region: CATSRDRGRTRSYEQYF. The DNA for the CDR3 is TGTGCCACCAGCAGAGATCGAGGGCGGACTCGCTCCTACGAGCAGTACTTC.

V gene TRBV5-5 combines with J gene TRBJ1-6, with D perhaps matching TRBD1 (6 bases). From germline, CDR1 is SGHKS and CDR2 YYEKEE (reference sequence). V gave up 4 bases and J gave up 7 bases, with 9 bases separating them. The CDR3 spans 13 residues. This CDR3 is CASSRDTNSPLHF. CDR3 nucleotides: TGTGCCAGCAGCCGGGACACCAATTCACCCCTCCACTTT. The full variable domain, in which reference TRBV5-5 and TRBJ1-6 provide the parts outside the CDR3, is DAGVTQSPTHLIKTRGQQVTLRCSPISGHKSVSWYQQVLGQGPQFIFQYYEKEERGRGNFPDRFSARQFPNYSSELNVNALLLGDSALYLCASSRDTNSPLHFGNGTRLTVT.

This clonotype was counted ten times or more. This chain links TRBV5-4 with TRBJ1-2; 10 bases map to TRBD1. The ends lost 4 bases at V and 5 bases at J; junction bases unmatched: 5. The CDR3 sequence is 14 residues long. CDR1 and CDR2 (germline): SGHNT, YYREEE (reference sequence). CDR3 nucleotide sequence: TGTGCCAGCAGCCCCCGACAGGGGGCATATGGCTACACCTTC. Translation: CASSPRQGAYGYTF.

This rearrangement joins TRBV12-3 or TRBV12-4 to TRBJ1-2, with 7 bases that match TRBD1. J lost 5 bases, V lost 5 bases, and 11 bases had no gene match. This CDR3 region has 15 residues. CDR3 DNA: TGTGCCAGCAGTCCAGCAAGGGGGCCAAGGTATGGCTACACCTTC. This encodes CASSPARGPRYGYTF.